Described below is a single T cell receptor (beta chain) sequence and its context. Its matching antigen is unknown. UMI labels and 5' RACE were used to prepare the TRB cDNA libraries. TCRdb re-called the 5' RACE reads; one entry per CDR3 protein, DNA not given. In total, the table holds some 150,000 distinct CDR3 sequences. These data come from a study of CXCR3-negative and CXCR3-positive naive CD8 T cells. CD45RO-CCR7+CD27+CD95- was the phenotype of naive CD8+ T cells. Study-wide points: More hydrophobic TRB CDR3s were found in CXCR3-positive naive cells than in CXCR3-negative naive cells. Memory cells diverged, while naive CXCR3-positive and CXCR3-negative cells had similar TRBV-TRBJ usage. Both naive subsets showed comparably high diversity, and memory CD8+ cells showed much lower diversity.

The CDR3 totals 14 residues. Germline values: CDR1 SNHLY, CDR2 FYNNEI. The chain uses TRBV2 and TRBJ2-5; lacking DNA, the TRBD1 call made by TCRdb goes unchecked. This TCR came from a human donor in good health. Some clones in this sample may be carry-over from other donors' samples. The sample taken for sequencing was naive CXCR3+ CD8+ T cells from blood. Documented subset: CD45RO-CCR7+CD27+CD95- naive CD8+ T cells expressing CXCR3 (TNR3+). This CDR3 reads CASSVGTWAETQYF.